This T cell receptor (beta chain) came from a study of blood T cell repertoires in COVID-19. Study in general: The United States, Italy and Spain provided the acute and convalescent COVID-19 samples. T cells, B-cell-depleted T cells, or PBMCs supplied cDNA or gDNA.

After removal of 4 bases from V and 10 bases from J, the junction contained 7 bases not matched to a gene. The CDR3 runs to 15 residues. Germline lookup yields CDR1 LNHDA and CDR2 SQIVND (reference sequence). As originally analysed: Amplified reference gene primers provided the basis for estimating nucleated cell counts. Assay: immunoSEQ multiplex PCR; the TCRdb copy retains only in-frame clones and omits some. That table gives V, J and clone size, and the DNA gave D and trimming. The sample lists a few hundred thousand clones; 88% were seen once. Enrolled during active infection, Seattle patients were then followed longitudinally.

The chain has TRBV19 and TRBJ2-1, with 13 bases lining up with TRBD2. The specimen sequenced was peripheral blood. The sequence came from a woman between 70 and 85 years old with COVID-19, enrolled during active disease. The CDR3 coding sequence is TGTGCCAGTAGTACCCAACCGGGACTAGCGGGAGAGCAGTTCTTC. Its translation: CASSTQPGLAGEQFF. Filled out from reference TRBV19 and TRBJ2-1, the complete variable domain reads DGGITQSPKYLFRKEGQNVTLSCEQNLNHDAMYWYRQDPGQGLRLIYYSQIVNDFQKGDIAEGYSVSREKKESFPLTVTSAQKNPTAFYLCASSTQPGLAGEQFFGPGTRLTVL.